These T cell receptor beta chains were read from a single sample in a study of T cell clusters in autoimmune cytopenias. TCRdb re-called the multiplex PCR reads and catalogs CDR3 proteins one per entry, DNA excluded. The sample table includes approximately 5,900 distinct CDR3 sequences. These data are also associated with another study on T cell repertoires in aging, cancer and after chemotherapy.

Source material: peripheral blood. The receptors derive from a human donor in good health. The CDR3 runs from the conserved cysteine through the conserved F or W. Size is stated for part of the rows, as once, few or many counts, or as a class when the clone is expanded.

V gene	clone size	J gene	CDR3 protein
TRBV19	medium-sized	TRBJ1-5	CASSTGVRDQPQHF
TRBV19	-	TRBJ1-2	CASSSGTGSDYGYTF
TRBV14	-	TRBJ2-7	CASSQDLGQGTPKNF
TRBV19	medium-sized	TRBJ2-5	CASSLRASGETQYF
TRBV30	-	TRBJ1-2	CAWSVDTRGLGGYTF
TRBV12-3/TRBV12-4	-	TRBJ1-1	CASSLPLSGPFGTEAFF
TRBV5-4	-	TRBJ1-1	CASSHAPPGPSEAFF
TRBV10-3	medium-sized	TRBJ1-3	CAISGTDSGNTIYF
TRBV18	medium-sized	TRBJ1-4	CASSPQGTGRGKLFF
TRBV6-5	medium-sized	TRBJ2-6	CASSRGGGANVLTF
TRBV10-3	-	TRBJ1-2	CAITISATGGDGYTF
TRBV5-6	-	TRBJ1-6	CASRRTGGGSYNSPLHF
TRBV7-2	-	TRBJ2-7	CASSLEVEQYF
TRBV6-6	medium-sized	TRBJ2-7	CASSRRGSSYEQYF
TRBV30	medium-sized	TRBJ2-3	CAWSAGQTQYF
TRBV10-2	-	TRBJ2-1	CASSESLAGYNEQFF
TRBV5-1	-	TRBJ1-1	CASSLDRGRTEAFF
TRBV20-1	-	TRBJ1-2	CSARPLGGGGYTF
TRBV13	medium-sized	TRBJ2-1	CASSLDGASGNEQFF
TRBV27	medium-sized	TRBJ1-4	CASSFWGDNEKLFF
TRBV19	medium-sized	TRBJ2-3	CASSREGSFPSTDTQYF
TRBV24-1	-	TRBJ2-3	CATSDARYTQYF
TRBV12-3/TRBV12-4	-	TRBJ2-6	CASSDDDRAGANVLTF
TRBV12-3/TRBV12-4	-	TRBJ1-1	CASSLAEGTEAFF
TRBV5-4	medium-sized	TRBJ1-1	CASSRGRETEAFF
TRBV7-6	-	TRBJ1-1	CASSRQDEAFF
TRBV5-6	medium-sized	TRBJ1-2	CASSLGTGYGYTF
TRBV20-1	-	TRBJ2-1	CSARDPSGGDYNEQFF
TRBV18	-	TRBJ2-3	CASSSLAGGVLTDTQYF
TRBV20-1	-	TRBJ1-2	CSAPTGNYGYTF
TRBV6-5	medium-sized	TRBJ2-3	CASSYSSGGATDTQYF
TRBV6-5	-	TRBJ1-1	CASGGGRSTEAFF
TRBV13	medium-sized	TRBJ2-3	CASSLHAGRSDTQYF
TRBV15	-	TRBJ1-3	CATSRSTSQGSRGNTIYF
TRBV5-6	-	TRBJ1-2	CASSLATGGADGYTF
TRBV7-9	-	TRBJ1-4	CASSFDQGARGKLFF
TRBV7-9	-	TRBJ2-3	CASSRLRGRTDTQYF
TRBV24-1	-	TRBJ2-7	CATSDGQEGQYF
TRBV13	-	TRBJ2-7	CASSTDREYEQYF
TRBV6-4	medium-sized	TRBJ1-4	CASSEGGQRGNEKLFF
TRBV5-1	-	TRBJ1-2	CASSLGRTTSTLYGYTF